This T cell receptor (beta chain) was sequenced for a study of shared clonotypes between healthy human individuals. The CDR3 loop spans 15 amino acids. The germline gives CDR1 MDHEN, CDR2 SYDVKM. Between the trimmed V and J ends, which lost 5 bases and 7 bases, there was a span of 17 bases. Recent vaccinations or acute infections were absent in the healthy HIV-negative adult donors. The protocol was immunoSEQ multiplex PCR, while the TCRdb copy is restricted to in-frame clones and leaves out a portion. Of some 200,000 clones listed, approximately 95% were seen once; the top ten hold approximately 0.07%.

The sequenced material came from naive CD4+ T cells sorted from blood. Subset meaning: CD45RA+ positively selected. This sequence joins TRBV28 and TRBJ1-4, with D unclear. The receptor's source is a woman aged 25 to 39 in good health. DNA for the CDR3: TGTGCCAGCAGTCCCCGTAGGTTCCGGGGTGAAAAACTGTTTTTT. Its protein product is CASSPRRFRGEKLFF.